Listed here are 21 T cell receptor beta chains from one sample, sequenced in a study of control samples from healthy donors and cancer patients. The data were produced by immunoSEQ multiplex PCR, yet TCRdb's version contains in-frame clones alone and is incomplete. Seen here are 85,000 to 90,000 clones, around nine tenths observed once, and the top ten hold around 20%. The sequencing input was blood. These TCRs come from a man aged 25-45 years in good health.

The chain couples TRBV30 to TRBJ1-1, with D possibly being TRBD1 (5 bases). V was clipped by 1 base and J by 4 bases, with 19 bases between them. The CDR3 runs 16 residues. Germline V gene lookup returns CDR1 GTSNPN and CDR2 SVGIG (reference sequence). CDR3 DNA: TGTGCCTGGAGTGAGCCGGGGCGGGGACGGGGCACTGAAGCTTTCTTT. This encodes CAWSEPGRGRGTEAFF.

The V and J genes are TRBV5-1 and TRBJ2-1; 11 bases agree with TRBD1. Germline CDR1 and CDR2: SGHRS and YFSETQ. This CDR3 comprises 16 residues. Trimming cost V 2 bases and J 7 bases; bases outside gene matches: 8. The CDR3 protein is CASSFRGQGARNEQFF. The CDR3 nucleotides read TGCGCCAGCAGCTTCCGTGGACAGGGGGCGCGGAATGAGCAGTTCTTC.

The chain links TRBV15 to TRBJ2-7; D may be TRBD1 (6 bases). This CDR3 region has 15 residues. V lost 1 base and J lost 2, with 12 bases in between. The germline CDR1 and CDR2 sequences are LNHNV and YYDKDF (reference sequence). The CDR3 region has the DNA TGTGCCACCAGCAGAGCAGGGGCCTGGGCCTACGAGCAGTACTTC. This gives the protein CATSRAGAWAYEQYF.

The V call is TRBV5-1, the J call TRBJ2-5; D might be TRBD2 (5 bases). Germline values: CDR1 SGHRS, CDR2 YFSETQ. The CDR3 is 15 amino acids. Trimming removed 0 bases at V and 2 bases at J, with 11 bases between. For the CDR3, the DNA is TGCGCCAGCAGCTTGGGGGCTGGGGAGCAAGAGACCCAGTACTTC. As protein: CASSLGAGEQETQYF.

This chain joins TRBV7-9 and TRBJ2-2; D is unresolved. The CDR3 covers 16 residues. Between the trimmed V and J ends, which lost 2 bases and 4 bases, there was a span of 14 bases. Germline CDR1 and CDR2: SEHNR and FQNEAQ (reference sequence). The CDR3 here is CASSLPLTIRTGELFF. The CDR3 region has the DNA TGTGCCAGCAGCTTACCCCTTACTATTCGCACCGGGGAGCTGTTTTTT.

This clone was recorded once. This sequence joins TRBV24-1 and TRBJ1-6; 10 nucleotides match TRBD1. Germline V gene data show CDR1 as KGHDR and CDR2 as SFDVKD. Trimming removed 3 bases from V and 13 bases from J; junction bases left unmatched: 5. This CDR3 spans 14 amino acids. The CDR3, as DNA: TGTGCCACCAGTGATGTGGACAGGGGGGCGCCCCTCCACTTT. Translating gives CATSDVDRGAPLHF.

The CDR3 loop reads CASGSGGAFIDEQFF. CDR3 bases: TGTGCCAGTGGGAGCGGGGGGGCATTCATAGATGAGCAGTTCTTC. The J gene is TRBJ2-1, the V gene TRBV19, with 10 bases aligning to TRBD2. V shed 8 bases, J shed 8 bases, and the junction held 12 bases outside the gene matches. This CDR3 is 15 amino acids long. Germline CDR1 LNHDA, CDR2 SQIVND (reference sequence).

The V and J genes are TRBV6-5 and TRBJ1-2; 9 bases match TRBD1. The CDR3 consists of 15 residues. V gave up 6 bases and J gave up 4 bases; unmatched junction bases: 9. Germline CDR1 and CDR2: MNHEY and SVGAGI. CDR3 in DNA: TGTGCCAGCAGGCTACAGGGGGCGAAACCCTATGGCTACACCTTC. Translation gives CASRLQGAKPYGYTF.

This clone has more than one count but fewer than ten. The J gene is TRBJ2-6, the V gene TRBV2, with D possibly being TRBD1 (5 bases). Trimming cost V 2 bases and J 4 bases, with 12 bases left between them. CDR1 is SNHLY and CDR2 is FYNNEI in the germline V gene. CDR3 length equals 16 residues. The CDR3 DNA is TGTGCCAGCAGTGAAAAGCCAGGGTCAGGGGCCAACGTCCTGACTTTC. It specifies CASSEKPGSGANVLTF. Using reference TRBV2 and TRBJ2-6 for the parts outside the CDR3, the full variable domain is EPEVTQTPSHQVTQMGQEVILRCVPISNHLYFYWYRQILGQKVEFLVSFYNNEISEKSEIFDDQFSVERPDGSNFTLKIRSTKLEDSAMYFCASSEKPGSGANVLTFGAGSRLTVL.

V and J are TRBV19 and TRBJ1-2; 9 bases agree with TRBD1. V dropped 6 bases and J dropped 6; count of bases not matched to a gene: 5. The CDR3 extends over 13 amino acids. Germline assignment: CDR1 LNHDA and CDR2 SQIVND (reference sequence). The CDR3 nucleotides read TGTGCCAGTAGCCCCGACAGGGGGAATGGCTACACCTTC. This gives the protein CASSPDRGNGYTF.

V usage is TRBV19 and J usage is TRBJ1-2; no clear D. The germline V and J ends were trimmed by 7 bases and 4 bases, with 10 bases remaining between them. This CDR3 is 12 amino acids long. Germline CDR1 is LNHDA and CDR2 is SQIVND (reference sequence). Here the CDR3 DNA reads TGTGCCAGTACCACACGGCCCTATGGCTACACCTTC. Translating gives CASTTRPYGYTF.

CDR3 protein: CASSEQGYYEQYF. CDR3 bases: TGCGCCAGCAGCGAGCAGGGGTACTACGAGCAGTACTTC. V and J are TRBV5-1 and TRBJ2-7; TRBD1 might be the D (6 bases). The length of the CDR3 is 13 residues. The germline V gene encodes CDR1 SGHRS and CDR2 YFSETQ. V lost 4 bases, J lost 3 bases, and 11 bases lay in between.

The rearrangement joins TRBV7-2 to TRBJ2-5; TRBD1 is a possible D gene (6 bases). The CDR3 spans 13 residues. Trimming pared 3 bases from V and 2 bases from J, leaving 7 bases between. CDR1 SGHTA and CDR2 FQGNSA come from the germline V gene. This chain's CDR3 is CASSFGQQETQYF. DNA for the CDR3: TGTGCCAGCAGCTTCGGACAGCAAGAGACCCAGTACTTC.

The chain links TRBV5-1 to TRBJ1-1; D gene ambiguous. Germline V CDR1 and CDR2: SGHRS, YFSETQ. The V end lost 0 bases, the J end lost 2 bases, and 5 bases lay between the germline ends. The CDR3 totals 13 residues. The DNA of the CDR3 is TGCGCCAGCAGCTTGGCCCCAAACACTGAAGCTTTCTTT. It yields the protein CASSLAPNTEAFF.

The chain is built from TRBV2 and TRBJ1-3; D is unresolved. Germline V gene data show CDR1 as SNHLY and CDR2 as FYNNEI. V was pared by 3 bases and J by 0 bases, with 9 bases between. This CDR3 has 15 residues. The CDR3 region has the DNA TGTGCCAGCAGTGACGGACGGTACTCTGGAAACACCATATATTTT. This encodes CASSDGRYSGNTIYF.

The DNA of the CDR3 is TGTGCCAGCAGTGACGCAGGGGTAGACTATGGCTACACCTTC. It specifies CASSDAGVDYGYTF. The chain employs TRBV2 and TRBJ1-2, with TRBD1 as a possible D gene (6 bases). The ends were cut back, 3 bases at V and 3 bases at J, with 11 bases in the middle. The germline gives CDR1 SNHLY, CDR2 FYNNEI. This CDR3 has 14 amino acids.

This rearrangement joins TRBV18 to TRBJ1-1; unclear D gene. There are 16 residues in the CDR3. Trimming pared 2 bases from V and 3 bases from J, leaving 16 bases between. From germline, CDR1 is KGHSH and CDR2 LQKENI. CDR3 nucleotides: TGTGCCAGCTCACCAGGGGTTCTACCTATTTACACTGAAGCTTTCTTT. Its translation is CASSPGVLPIYTEAFF.

The chain carries TRBV24-1 and TRBJ1-2; no reliable D call. Between the trimmed V and J ends, which lost 2 bases and 3 bases, there was a span of 12 bases. The germline V gene encodes CDR1 KGHDR and CDR2 SFDVKD. This CDR3 has 15 residues. The CDR3 sequence is CATSDYPGVDYGYTF. In nucleotides, the CDR3 is TGTGCCACCAGTGATTACCCTGGTGTGGACTATGGCTACACCTTC.

The gene calls are TRBV7-9 and TRBJ1-2, with TRBD1 matching over 7 bases. J was trimmed by 7 bases and V by 5 bases; bases with no gene match: 13. Germline CDR1 SEHNR, CDR2 FQNEAQ (reference sequence). This CDR3 spans 15 amino acids. The CDR3 is CASSPQAKGATGYTF. The CDR3 DNA sequence: TGTGCCAGCAGCCCTCAGGCCAAGGGGGCGACTGGCTACACCTTC.

This sequence joins TRBV6-4 and TRBJ2-1; a weak D match, TRBD1 (7 bases). Germline V gives CDR1 MRHNA, CDR2 SNTAGT. This CDR3 has 15 amino acids. V was shortened by 2 bases and J by 6 bases, with 14 bases between the two germline ends. CDR3 protein: CASSDQGGSVNEQFF. Here the CDR3 DNA reads TGTGCCAGCAGTGACCAGGGGGGATCTGTCAATGAGCAGTTCTTC.

The genes are TRBV27 and TRBJ2-3; TRBD2 matches 16 bases. The CDR3 length is 16 residues. Germline V lookup: CDR1 MNHEY, CDR2 SMNVEV (reference sequence). With 6 bases clipped from V and 8 bases from J, the junction kept 8 bases outside the gene matches. The CDR3 region has the DNA TGTGCCAGCAGCGGGACTAGCGGGGGGGCCGTGAGTACGCAGTATTTT. This sequence encodes CASSGTSGGAVSTQYF.